These 2 T cell receptor beta chains came from one sample sequenced in a study of cytomegalovirus exposure and HLA in healthy donors. PCR amplification relied on 60 Vbeta primers (plus 13 Jbeta primers). Produced via immunoSEQ multiplex PCR; TCRdb's table is partial and in-frame only. The table has about 120,000 clones, about 84% seen once; the top ten hold about 3.9%. Input material: PBMCs. The receptors here all came from a man aged 18 to 29 in good health and CMV-seropositive.

The chain links TRBV4-3 to TRBJ2-2, with 7 bases that match TRBD2. The V segment lost 0 bases and the J segment 7 bases; nucleotides outside the gene matches: 11. The CDR3 is 17 amino acids. Germline V gives CDR1 LGHNA, CDR2 YSLEER. The CDR3: CASSQDHPGGGGGELFF. CDR3 sequence (DNA): TGCGCCAGCAGCCAAGATCATCCGGGAGGAGGAGGCGGGGAGCTGTTTTTT.

The V gene is TRBV6-1, the J gene TRBJ2-5; a weak D match, TRBD2 (6 bases). Matching the DNA end better, TRBJ2-7 makes the J call doubtful. Looked up from germline, CDR1 is MNHNS and CDR2 is SASEGT. The CDR3 length is 12 residues. The CDR3 is CASSGGVYEQYF. DNA of the CDR3: TGTGCCAGCAGCGGAGGGGTTTACGAGCAGTACTTC.